The rows below give T cell receptor beta chains drawn from one sample of a study of T cells expressing NK-cell markers. TCRdb re-called the 5' RACE reads; every CDR3 protein appears as one record, without DNA. The specimen's table records approximately 460,000 distinct CDR3 sequences. The sample was blood T cells: a sorted CD56 or NKG2C T cell subset, CD4+ or CD8+ T cells, or bulk PBMC T cells (not recorded which). Source of these receptors: a woman between 18 and 75 years old in good health. CDR3s include the opening cysteine and the closing phenylalanine or tryptophan.

v_call	j_call	cdr3_aa
TRBV5-5	TRBJ2-2	CASRRPGVAGELFF
TRBV6-1	TRBJ2-3	CASSGRGDPPTQYF
TRBV5-1	TRBJ2-1	CASSLSQAGMYNEQFF
TRBV4-2	TRBJ2-3	CASSQDHGAGVTDTQYF
TRBV14	TRBJ2-5	CASSQDLSIGETQYF
TRBV5-1	TRBJ2-1	CASSLSNGGGGNEQFF
TRBV4-3	TRBJ2-2	CASSQRTGSTGELFF
TRBV11-2	TRBJ1-1	CASSIGHGEAFF
TRBV12-3/TRBV12-4	TRBJ2-3	CASSSIREDTQYF
TRBV4-3	TRBJ1-6	CASSQERTALNSPLHF
TRBV5-1	TRBJ1-5	CASSLEGWGGQPQHF
TRBV12-3/TRBV12-4	TRBJ2-1	CASSLGAGAYNEQFF
TRBV20-1	TRBJ1-1	CSATTGGRYEAFF
TRBV28	TRBJ1-5	CASRTGGSWSNQPQHF
TRBV5-1	TRBJ2-1	CASSRGDEQFF
TRBV7-3	TRBJ2-3	CASSLTRQGADTQYF
TRBV11-2	TRBJ1-6	CASSLVSTDPRALHF
TRBV7-2	TRBJ1-6	CASSLQGEVNSPLHF
TRBV5-1	TRBJ2-3	CASSLTGQGGTDTQYF
TRBV12-3/TRBV12-4	TRBJ2-6	CASSPRGAGANVLTF
TRBV5-1	TRBJ1-1	CASSLPTPGQGTTEAFF
TRBV20-1	TRBJ2-3	CSAREWKGPDTQYF
TRBV6-2/TRBV6-3	TRBJ2-1	CASSEGLVDYNEQFF
TRBV20-1	TRBJ1-2	CSYLPGGDYGYTF
TRBV5-1	TRBJ2-2	CASSLGEGYTGELFF
TRBV12-3/TRBV12-4	TRBJ2-6	CASSLWGSGANVLTF
TRBV7-6	TRBJ2-7	CASSLSPGTEQYF
TRBV13	TRBJ2-1	CASSSPGLAGGSYNEQFF
TRBV25-1	TRBJ2-7	CASSEREGPYEQYF
TRBV12-3/TRBV12-4	TRBJ2-3	CASRMGTAHGTQYF
TRBV14	TRBJ2-1	CASSQLRGNEQFF
TRBV29-1	TRBJ1-4	CSVEDPQGGEKLFF
TRBV20-1	TRBJ2-5	CSARGHTIIGLEETQYF
TRBV20-1	TRBJ2-3	CSAPIAGGPVDTQYF
TRBV7-8	TRBJ2-3	CASSSPGTSGGTDTQYF
TRBV6-2/TRBV6-3	TRBJ2-3	CASSYSRGRPDTQYF
TRBV15	TRBJ2-7	CATSRDRGIPYEQYF
TRBV27	TRBJ2-1	CASSFQSYNEQFF
TRBV29-1	TRBJ2-7	CSVAPGSSYEQYF
TRBV29-1	TRBJ2-1	CSVGIGHNEQFF
TRBV6-1	TRBJ1-1	CASRPPGTVNTEAFF
TRBV20-1	TRBJ2-4	CSARLAGGAKNIQYF
TRBV20-1	TRBJ1-1	CSAQELGTEAFF
TRBV12-3/TRBV12-4	TRBJ1-6	CASSPRDASSYNSPLHF
TRBV20-1	TRBJ2-1	CSARDLKDGWSYNEQFF
TRBV3-1	TRBJ2-3	CASSRRQGTGSDTQYF
TRBV6-5	TRBJ2-5	CASSSSGGGETQYF
TRBV4-2	TRBJ2-7	CASSQDIDRPYEQYF
TRBV4-2	TRBJ2-1	CASSQAGVSSYNEQFF
TRBV27	TRBJ2-2	CASQVGGGTGELFF
TRBV6-5	TRBJ1-1	CASTHLNEAFF
TRBV28	TRBJ1-1	CASSLDGTLFTEAFF
TRBV5-1	TRBJ1-6	CASSEGISSYNSPLHF
TRBV7-6	TRBJ2-6	CASSPTDTSGANVLTF
TRBV9	TRBJ1-2	CASSVGAATSYGYTF